This T cell receptor beta chain appears in the sequencing data of a study of T cell responses to AZD1222 COVID-19 vaccine. Notes on the study in general: In a largely white British group with more females than males, clonal diversity was possibly underestimated. Repertoires were obtained solely post-peak T cell response. Among vaccine-associated CD4 TCRs, coverage spanned spike, with dominance at 160-218 and 743-854.

The repertoire was sequenced with immunoSEQ multiplex PCR; TCRdb's copy has only in-frame clones and lacks some. The table has some 69,000 clones, 75% to 85% seen once. As regards this clone: The antigen remains undetermined.

The CDR3 is 14 residues long. Germline-derived CDR1 and CDR2 are MDHEN and SYDVKM. Trimming pared 4 bases from V and 7 bases from J, leaving 14 bases between. The input for sequencing was peripheral blood, taken 28 days after the second AZD1222 dose. This receptor was obtained from an adult who received the AZD1222 COVID-19 vaccine. The chain couples TRBV28 to TRBJ1-5, with D tentatively TRBD1 (5 bases). This CDR3 reads CASSYQGRKQPQHF. CDR3 DNA: TGTGCCAGCAGTTACCAGGGTCGGAAACAGCCCCAGCATTTT. Full variable domain (remainder filled in from reference TRBV28 and TRBJ1-5): DVKVTQSSRYLVKRTGEKVFLECVQDMDHENMFWYRQDPGLGLRLIYFSYDVKMKEKGDIPEGYSVSREKKERFSLILESASTNQTSMYLCASSYQGRKQPQHFGDGTRLSIL.